This TCR beta chain emerged from a study of OX40 agonist ivuxolimab in advanced cancers. Notes on the study in general: By week 6 at 0.1 to 3.0 mg/kg, blood CD4+ and CD8+ T cells had expanded clonally.

As for this clone: Its cognate antigen is unknown.

TCRdb's copy holds only in-frame clones and misses some; the assay was immunoSEQ multiplex PCR. Among 65,000 to 100,000 clones listed, around 80% were seen once. The CDR3 extends over 12 amino acids. Germline V gene data show CDR1 as MNHEY and CDR2 as SMNVEV (reference sequence). V shed 6 bases, J shed 11 bases, and the junction held 4 bases outside the gene matches. This chain links TRBV27 with TRBJ1-6, with 7 bases matching TRBD1. The material sequenced was CD4+ or CD8+ T cells sorted from blood, taken in a trial of the OX40 agonist ivuxolimab. This clonotype originated in an adult with an advanced solid tumor such as melanoma, head and neck, liver or kidney cancer. The CDR3 here is CASRRQGTPLHF. Written as DNA, the CDR3 is TGTGCCAGCAGACGACAGGGCACACCCCTCCACTTT.